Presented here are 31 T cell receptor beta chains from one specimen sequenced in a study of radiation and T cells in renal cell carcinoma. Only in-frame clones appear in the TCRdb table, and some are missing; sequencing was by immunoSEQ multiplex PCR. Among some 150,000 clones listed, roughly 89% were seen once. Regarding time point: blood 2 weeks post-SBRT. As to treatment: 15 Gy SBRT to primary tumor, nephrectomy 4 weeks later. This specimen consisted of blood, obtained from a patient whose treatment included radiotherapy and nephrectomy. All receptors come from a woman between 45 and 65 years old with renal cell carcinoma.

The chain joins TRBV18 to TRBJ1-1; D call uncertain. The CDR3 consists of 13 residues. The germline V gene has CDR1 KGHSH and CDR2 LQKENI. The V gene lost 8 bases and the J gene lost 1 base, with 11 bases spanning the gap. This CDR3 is CASVVTRNTEAFF. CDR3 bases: TGTGCCAGCGTTGTGACCCGGAACACTGAAGCTTTCTTT.

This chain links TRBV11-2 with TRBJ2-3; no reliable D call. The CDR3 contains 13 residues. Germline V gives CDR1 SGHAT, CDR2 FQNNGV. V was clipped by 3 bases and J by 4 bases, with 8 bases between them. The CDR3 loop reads CASSLGPADTQYF. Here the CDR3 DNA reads TGTGCCAGCAGCTTGGGTCCGGCAGATACGCAGTATTTT.

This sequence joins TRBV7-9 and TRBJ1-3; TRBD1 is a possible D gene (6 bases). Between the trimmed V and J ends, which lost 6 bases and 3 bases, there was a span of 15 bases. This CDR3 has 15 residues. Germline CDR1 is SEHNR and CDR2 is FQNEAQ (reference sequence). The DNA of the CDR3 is TGTGCCAGCAGTTCCTCCGGGGGCTTTGGAAACACCATATATTTT. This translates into CASSSSGGFGNTIYF.

This CDR3 is CSVEGFIGLAEYEQYF. The CDR3 nucleotides read TGCAGCGTTGAAGGTTTTATAGGACTAGCGGAGTACGAGCAGTACTTC. The chain joins TRBV29-1 to TRBJ2-7, with 10 nucleotides matching TRBD2. J gave up 4 bases and V 1 base, and 10 bases lay outside the gene matches. Germline-derived CDR1 and CDR2 are SQVTM and ANQGSEA. This CDR3 has 16 residues.

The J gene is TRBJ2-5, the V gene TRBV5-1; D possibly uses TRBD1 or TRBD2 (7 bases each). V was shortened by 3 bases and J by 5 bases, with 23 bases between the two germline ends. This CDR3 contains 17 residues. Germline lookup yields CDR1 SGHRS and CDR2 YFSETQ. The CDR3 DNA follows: TGCGCCAGCAGCTCTGCAGGGGGGGACACAAGTGGGGAGACCCAGTACTTC. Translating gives CASSSAGGDTSGETQYF.

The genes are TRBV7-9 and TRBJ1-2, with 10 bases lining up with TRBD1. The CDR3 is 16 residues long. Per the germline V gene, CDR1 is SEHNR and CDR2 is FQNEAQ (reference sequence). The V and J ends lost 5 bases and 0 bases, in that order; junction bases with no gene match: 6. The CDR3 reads CASSRTGGTANYGYTF. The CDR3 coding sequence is TGTGCCAGCAGCCGGACAGGGGGAACGGCTAACTATGGCTACACCTTC.

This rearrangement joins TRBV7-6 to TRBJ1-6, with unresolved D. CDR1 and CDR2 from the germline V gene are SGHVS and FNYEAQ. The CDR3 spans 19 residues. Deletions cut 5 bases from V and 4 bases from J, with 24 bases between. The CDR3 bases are TGTGCCAGCAGCCCGACCGCCATAGGAAGGACTCGATATAATTCACCCCTCCACTTT. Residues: CASSPTAIGRTRYNSPLHF.

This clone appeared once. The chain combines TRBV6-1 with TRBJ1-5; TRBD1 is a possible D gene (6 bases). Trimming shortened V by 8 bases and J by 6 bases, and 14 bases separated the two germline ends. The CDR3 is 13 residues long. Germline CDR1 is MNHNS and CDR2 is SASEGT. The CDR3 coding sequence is TGTGCCAGCGGCCGACAGGTGGCTCAGCCCCAGCATTTT. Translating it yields CASGRQVAQPQHF.

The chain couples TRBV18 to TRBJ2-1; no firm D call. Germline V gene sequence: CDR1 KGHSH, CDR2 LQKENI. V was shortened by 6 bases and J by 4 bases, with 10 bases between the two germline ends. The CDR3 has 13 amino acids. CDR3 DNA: TGTGCCAGCTCGTCGGAAAGGTACAATGAGCAGTTCTTC. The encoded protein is CASSSERYNEQFF.

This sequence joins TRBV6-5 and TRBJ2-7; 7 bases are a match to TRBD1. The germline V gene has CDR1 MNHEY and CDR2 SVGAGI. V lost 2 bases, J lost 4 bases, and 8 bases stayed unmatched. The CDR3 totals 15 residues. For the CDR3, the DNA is TGTGCCAGCAGTTACGACAGGGATACTCATTACGAGCAGTACTTC. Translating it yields CASSYDRDTHYEQYF.

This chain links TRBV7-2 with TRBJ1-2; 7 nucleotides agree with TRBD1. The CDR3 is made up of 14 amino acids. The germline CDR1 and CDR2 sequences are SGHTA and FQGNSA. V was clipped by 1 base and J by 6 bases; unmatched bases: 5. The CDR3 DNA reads TGTGCCAGCAGCTTAGACGGCAGGGGGAATGGCTACACCTTC. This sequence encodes CASSLDGRGNGYTF.

Here the CDR3 reads CASSRRGGQGNEKLFF. The DNA of the CDR3 is TGTGCCAGCAGTCGTAGAGGGGGACAGGGTAATGAAAAACTGTTTTTT. The V gene is TRBV2, the J gene TRBJ1-4; 9 positions match TRBD1. The CDR3 is 16 amino acids. In germline, CDR1 is SNHLY, CDR2 FYNNEI. Trimming at V came to 5 bases and at J to 4 bases, leaving 8 bases not matched to a gene.

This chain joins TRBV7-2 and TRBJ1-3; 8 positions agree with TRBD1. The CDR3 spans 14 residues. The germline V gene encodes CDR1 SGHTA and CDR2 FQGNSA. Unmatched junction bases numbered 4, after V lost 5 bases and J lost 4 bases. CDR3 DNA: TGTGCCAGCAGCCAAACAGGGGGAGGAAACACCATATATTTT. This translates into CASSQTGGGNTIYF.

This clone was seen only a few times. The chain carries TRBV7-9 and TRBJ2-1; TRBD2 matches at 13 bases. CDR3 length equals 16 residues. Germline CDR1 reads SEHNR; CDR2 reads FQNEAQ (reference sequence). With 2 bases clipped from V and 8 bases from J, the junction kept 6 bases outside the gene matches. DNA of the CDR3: TGTGCCAGCAGCTTATGGCGACTAGCGGGGGGCGATGAGCAGTTCTTC. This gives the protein CASSLWRLAGGDEQFF.

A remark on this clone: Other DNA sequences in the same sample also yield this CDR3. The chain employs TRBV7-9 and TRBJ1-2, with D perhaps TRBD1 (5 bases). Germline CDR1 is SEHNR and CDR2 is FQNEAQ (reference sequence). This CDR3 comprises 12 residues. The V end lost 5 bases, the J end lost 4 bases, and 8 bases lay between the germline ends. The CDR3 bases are TGTGCCAGCAGCGCCGACAGCTATGGCTACACCTTC. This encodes CASSADSYGYTF.

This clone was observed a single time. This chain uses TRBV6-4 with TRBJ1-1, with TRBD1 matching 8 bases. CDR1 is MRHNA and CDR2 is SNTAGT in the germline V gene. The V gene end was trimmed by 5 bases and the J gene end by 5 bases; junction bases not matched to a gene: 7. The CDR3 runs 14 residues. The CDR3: CASSYLDRGTEAFF. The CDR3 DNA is TGTGCCAGCAGTTACCTCGACAGGGGAACTGAAGCTTTCTTT.

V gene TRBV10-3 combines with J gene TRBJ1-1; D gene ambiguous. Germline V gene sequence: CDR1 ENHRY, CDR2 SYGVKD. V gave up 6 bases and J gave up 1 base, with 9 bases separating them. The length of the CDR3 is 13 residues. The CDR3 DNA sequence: TGTGCCATCAGCAGCGGCCAGAACACTGAAGCTTTCTTT. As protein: CAISSGQNTEAFF.

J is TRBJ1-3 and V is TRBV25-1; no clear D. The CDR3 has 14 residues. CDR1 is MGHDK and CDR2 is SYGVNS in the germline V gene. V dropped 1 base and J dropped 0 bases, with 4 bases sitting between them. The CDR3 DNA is TGTGCCAGCAGTGAATTCCGCTCTGGAAACACCATATATTTT. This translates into CASSEFRSGNTIYF.

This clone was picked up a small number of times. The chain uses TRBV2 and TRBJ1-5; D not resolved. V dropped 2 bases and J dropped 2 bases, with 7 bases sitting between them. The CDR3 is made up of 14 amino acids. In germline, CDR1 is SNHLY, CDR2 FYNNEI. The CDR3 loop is CASSERVGNQPQHF. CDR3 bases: TGTGCCAGCAGTGAACGGGTTGGCAATCAGCCCCAGCATTTT. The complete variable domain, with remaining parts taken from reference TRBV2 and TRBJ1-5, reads EPEVTQTPSHQVTQMGQEVILRCVPISNHLYFYWYRQILGQKVEFLVSFYNNEISEKSEIFDDQFSVERPDGSNFTLKIRSTKLEDSAMYFCASSERVGNQPQHFGDGTRLSIL.

CDR3 nucleotide sequence: TGTGCCAGCAGCCAAGGATTGCAGGGGGCGGGGGAAAAACTGTTTTTT. This sequence encodes CASSQGLQGAGEKLFF. V gene TRBV4-2 combines with J gene TRBJ1-4, with TRBD1 matching 8 bases. V dropped 1 base and J dropped 8; count of bases not matched to a gene: 9. The CDR3 has 16 residues. Germline CDR1 reads LGHNA; CDR2 reads YNFKEQ.

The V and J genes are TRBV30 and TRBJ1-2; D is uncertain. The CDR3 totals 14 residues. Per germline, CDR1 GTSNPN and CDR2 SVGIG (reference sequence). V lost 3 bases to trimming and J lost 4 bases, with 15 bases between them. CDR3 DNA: TGTGCCTGGAGAGCACACGGGTCCTCCTATGGCTACACCTTC. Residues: CAWRAHGSSYGYTF. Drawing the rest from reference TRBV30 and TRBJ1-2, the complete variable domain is SQTIHQWPATLVQPVGSPLSLECTVEGTSNPNLYWYRQAAGRGLQLLFYSVGIGQISSEVPQNLSASRPQDRQFILSSKKLLLSDSGFYLCAWRAHGSSYGYTFGSGTRLTVV.

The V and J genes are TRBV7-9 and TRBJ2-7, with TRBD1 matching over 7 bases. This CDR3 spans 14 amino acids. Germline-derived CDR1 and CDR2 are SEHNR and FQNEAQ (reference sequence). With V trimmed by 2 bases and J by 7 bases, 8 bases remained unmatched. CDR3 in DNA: TGTGCCAGCAGCTTAAAGGACAGGAGAAGAGAGCAGTACTTC. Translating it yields CASSLKDRRREQYF.

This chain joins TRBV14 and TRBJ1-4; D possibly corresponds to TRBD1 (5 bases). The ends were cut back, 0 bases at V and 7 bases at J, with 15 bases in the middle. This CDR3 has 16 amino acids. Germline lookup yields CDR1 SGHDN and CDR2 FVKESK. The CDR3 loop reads CASSQDLRGTGEKLFF. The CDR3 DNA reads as TGTGCCAGCAGCCAAGATCTGAGGGGTACTGGTGAAAAACTGTTTTTT.

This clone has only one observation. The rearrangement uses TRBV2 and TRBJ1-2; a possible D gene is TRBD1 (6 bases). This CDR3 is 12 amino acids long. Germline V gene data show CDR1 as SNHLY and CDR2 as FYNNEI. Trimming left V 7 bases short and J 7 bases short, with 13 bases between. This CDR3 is CASTLNRVGYTF. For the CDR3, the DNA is TGTGCCAGCACCCTAAACAGGGTTGGCTACACCTTC.

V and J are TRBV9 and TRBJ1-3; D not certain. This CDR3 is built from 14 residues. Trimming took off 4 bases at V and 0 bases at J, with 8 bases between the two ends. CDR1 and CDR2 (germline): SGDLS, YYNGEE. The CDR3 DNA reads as TGTGCCAGCAGCCCCCACACCTCTGGAAACACCATATATTTT. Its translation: CASSPHTSGNTIYF. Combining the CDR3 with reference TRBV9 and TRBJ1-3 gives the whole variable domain DSGVTQTPKHLITATGQRVTLRCSPRSGDLSVYWYQQSLDQGLQFLIQYYNGEERAKGNILERFSAQQFPDLHSELNLSSLELGDSALYFCASSPHTSGNTIYFGEGSWLTVV.

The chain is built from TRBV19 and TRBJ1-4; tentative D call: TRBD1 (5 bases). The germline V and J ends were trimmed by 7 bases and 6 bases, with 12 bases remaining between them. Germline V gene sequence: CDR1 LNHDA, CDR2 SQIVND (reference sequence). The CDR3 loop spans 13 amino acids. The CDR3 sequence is CASKGRADEKLFF. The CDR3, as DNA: TGTGCCAGTAAAGGCAGGGCGGATGAAAAACTGTTTTTT.

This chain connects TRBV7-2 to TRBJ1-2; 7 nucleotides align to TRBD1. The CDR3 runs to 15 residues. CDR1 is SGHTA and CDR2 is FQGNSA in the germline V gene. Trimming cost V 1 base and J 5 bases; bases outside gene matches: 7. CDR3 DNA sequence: TGTGCCAGCAGCTTAGACAGGGGAGGCCCTTATGGCTACACCTTC. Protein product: CASSLDRGGPYGYTF.

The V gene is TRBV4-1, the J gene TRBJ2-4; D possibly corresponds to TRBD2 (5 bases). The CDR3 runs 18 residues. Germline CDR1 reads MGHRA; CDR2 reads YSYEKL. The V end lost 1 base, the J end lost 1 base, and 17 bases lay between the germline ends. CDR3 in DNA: TGCGCCAGCAGCCAAGGGGTAGTCAAGGGAGAGGCCAAAAACATTCAGTACTTC. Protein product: CASSQGVVKGEAKNIQYF.

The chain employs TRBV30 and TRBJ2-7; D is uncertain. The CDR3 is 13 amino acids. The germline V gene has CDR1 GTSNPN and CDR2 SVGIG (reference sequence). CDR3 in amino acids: CGLRSSLSYEQYF. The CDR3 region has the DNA TGTGGTTTGAGGTCTTCCCTCTCCTACGAGCAGTACTTC. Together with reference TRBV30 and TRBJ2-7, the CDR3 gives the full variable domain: SQTIHQWPATLVQPVGSPLSLECTVEGTSNPNLYWYRQAAGRGLQLLFYSVGIGQISSEVPQNLSASRPQDRQFILSSKKLLLSDSGFYLCGLRSSLSYEQYFGPGTRLTVT.

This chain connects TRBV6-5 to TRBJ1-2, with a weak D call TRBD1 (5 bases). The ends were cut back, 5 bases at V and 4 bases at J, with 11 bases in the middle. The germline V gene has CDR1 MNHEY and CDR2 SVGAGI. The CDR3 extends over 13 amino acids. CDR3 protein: CASSGSGRYGYTF. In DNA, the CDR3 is TGTGCCAGCAGTGGGTCGGGGCGCTATGGCTACACCTTC.

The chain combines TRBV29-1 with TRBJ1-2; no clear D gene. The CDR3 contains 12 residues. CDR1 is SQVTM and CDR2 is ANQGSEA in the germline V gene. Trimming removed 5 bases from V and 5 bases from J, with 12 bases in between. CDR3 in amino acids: CSVKATAYGYTF. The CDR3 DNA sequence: TGCAGCGTTAAGGCTACAGCGTATGGCTACACCTTC.